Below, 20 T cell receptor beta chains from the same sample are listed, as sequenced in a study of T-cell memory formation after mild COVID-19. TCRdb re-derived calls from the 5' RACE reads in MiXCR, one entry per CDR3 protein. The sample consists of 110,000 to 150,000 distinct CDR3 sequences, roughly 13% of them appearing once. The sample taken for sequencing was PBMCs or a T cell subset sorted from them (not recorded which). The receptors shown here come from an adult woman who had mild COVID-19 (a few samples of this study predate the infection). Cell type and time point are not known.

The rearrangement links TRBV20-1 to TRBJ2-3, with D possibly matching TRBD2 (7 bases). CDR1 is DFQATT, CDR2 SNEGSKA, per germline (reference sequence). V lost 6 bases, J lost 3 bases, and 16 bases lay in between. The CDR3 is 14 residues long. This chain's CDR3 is CSAPGGGATDTQYF. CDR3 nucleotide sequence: TGCAGTGCGCCCGGCGGGGGCGCGACAGATACGCAGTATTTT.

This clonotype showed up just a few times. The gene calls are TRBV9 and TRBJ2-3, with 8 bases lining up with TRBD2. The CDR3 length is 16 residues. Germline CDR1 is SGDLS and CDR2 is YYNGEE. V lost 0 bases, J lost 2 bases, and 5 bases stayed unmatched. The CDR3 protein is CASSVAGGGHTDTQYF. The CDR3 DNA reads TGTGCCAGCAGCGTAGCTGGCGGGGGGCACACAGATACGCAGTATTTT.

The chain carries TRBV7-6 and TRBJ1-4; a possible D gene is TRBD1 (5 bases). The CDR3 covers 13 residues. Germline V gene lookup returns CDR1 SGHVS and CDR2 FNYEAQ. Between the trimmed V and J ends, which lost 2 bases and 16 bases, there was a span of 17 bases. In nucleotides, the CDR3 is TGTGCCAGCAGCTTAACCGGGGCCCACCCTCCGTTTTTT. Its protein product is CASSLTGAHPPFF.

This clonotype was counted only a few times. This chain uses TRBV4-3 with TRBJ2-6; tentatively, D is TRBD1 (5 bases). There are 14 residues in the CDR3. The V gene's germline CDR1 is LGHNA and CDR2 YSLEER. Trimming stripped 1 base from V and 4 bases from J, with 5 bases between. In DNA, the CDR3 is TGCGCCAGCAGCCAAGCAGGGGGGGCCAACGTCCTGACTTTC. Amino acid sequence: CASSQAGGANVLTF.

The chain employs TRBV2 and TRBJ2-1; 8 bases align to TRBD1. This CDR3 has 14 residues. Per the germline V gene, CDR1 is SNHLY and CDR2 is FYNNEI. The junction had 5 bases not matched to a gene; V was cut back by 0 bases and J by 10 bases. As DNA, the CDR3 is TGTGCCAGCAGTGAAGCGCAGGGGGCAAGCGAGCAGTTCTTC. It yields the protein CASSEAQGASEQFF.

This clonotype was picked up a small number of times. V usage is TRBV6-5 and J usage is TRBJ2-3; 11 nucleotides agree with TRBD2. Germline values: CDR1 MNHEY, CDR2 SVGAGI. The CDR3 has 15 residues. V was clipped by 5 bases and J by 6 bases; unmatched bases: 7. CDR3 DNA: TGTGCCAGCAGTGTAGCGGGAGGGCTTGTCGATACGCAGTATTTT. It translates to CASSVAGGLVDTQYF.

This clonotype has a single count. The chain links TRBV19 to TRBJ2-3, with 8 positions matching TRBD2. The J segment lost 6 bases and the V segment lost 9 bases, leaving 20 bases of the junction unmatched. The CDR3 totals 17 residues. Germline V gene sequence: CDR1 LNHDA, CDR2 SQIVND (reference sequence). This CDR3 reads CASRRVKAGAWGDTQYF. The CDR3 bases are TGTGCCAGCAGACGAGTTAAAGCGGGGGCCTGGGGGGATACGCAGTATTTT.

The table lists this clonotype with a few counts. For the CDR3, the DNA is TGCAGCGTTGGATTCGGAGCCTACGAGCAGTACTTC. This encodes CSVGFGAYEQYF. V is TRBV29-1 and J is TRBJ2-7; D is unresolved. Germline V gene sequence: CDR1 SQVTM, CDR2 ANQGSEA. This CDR3 comprises 12 residues. The V gene lost 4 bases and the J gene lost 2 bases, with 9 bases spanning the gap.

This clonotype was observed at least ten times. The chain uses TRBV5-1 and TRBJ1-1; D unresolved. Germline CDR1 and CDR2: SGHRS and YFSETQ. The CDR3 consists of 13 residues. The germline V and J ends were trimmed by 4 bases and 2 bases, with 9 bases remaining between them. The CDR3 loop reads CASSLGVNTEAFF. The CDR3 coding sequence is TGCGCCAGCAGCCTCGGGGTTAACACTGAAGCTTTCTTT.

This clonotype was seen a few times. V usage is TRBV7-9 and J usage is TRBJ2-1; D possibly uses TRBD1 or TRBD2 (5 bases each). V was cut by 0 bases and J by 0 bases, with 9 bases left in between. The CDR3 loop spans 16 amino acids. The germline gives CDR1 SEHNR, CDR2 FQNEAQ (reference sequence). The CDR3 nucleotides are TGTGCCAGCAGCTTAGCGGGGGATCTCTCCTACAATGAGCAGTTCTTC. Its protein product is CASSLAGDLSYNEQFF. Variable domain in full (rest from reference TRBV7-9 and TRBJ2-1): DTGVSQNPRHKITKRGQNVTFRCDPISEHNRLYWYRQTLGQGPEFLTYFQNEAQLEKSRLLSDRFSAERPKGSFSTLEIQRTEQGDSAMYLCASSLAGDLSYNEQFFGPGTRLTVL.

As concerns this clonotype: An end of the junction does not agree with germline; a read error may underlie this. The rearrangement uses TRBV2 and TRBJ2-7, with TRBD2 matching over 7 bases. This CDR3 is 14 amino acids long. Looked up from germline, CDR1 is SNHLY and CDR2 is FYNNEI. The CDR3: CNSPLAEPSLEQYF. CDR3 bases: TGCAATTCCCCCCTAGCGGAGCCCTCTCTCGAGCAGTACTTC.

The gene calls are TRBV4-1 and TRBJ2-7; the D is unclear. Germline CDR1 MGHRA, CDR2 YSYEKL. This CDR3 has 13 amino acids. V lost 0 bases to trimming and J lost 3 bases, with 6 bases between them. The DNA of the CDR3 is TGCGCCAGCAGCCAAGATCTGGGCTACGAGCAGTACTTC. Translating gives CASSQDLGYEQYF.

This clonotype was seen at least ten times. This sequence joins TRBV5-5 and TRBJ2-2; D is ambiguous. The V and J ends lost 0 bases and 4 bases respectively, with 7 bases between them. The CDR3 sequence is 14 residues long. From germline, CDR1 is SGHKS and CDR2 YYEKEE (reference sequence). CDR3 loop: CASSLGGFTGELFF. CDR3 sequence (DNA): TGTGCCAGCAGCTTGGGAGGATTCACCGGGGAGCTGTTTTTT.

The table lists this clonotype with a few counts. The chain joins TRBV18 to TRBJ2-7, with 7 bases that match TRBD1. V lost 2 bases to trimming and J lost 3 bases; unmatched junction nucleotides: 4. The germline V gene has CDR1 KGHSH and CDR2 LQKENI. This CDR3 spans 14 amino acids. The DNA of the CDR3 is TGTGCCAGCTCACCAAGGGACAGCCTCTACGAGCAGTACTTC. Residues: CASSPRDSLYEQYF.

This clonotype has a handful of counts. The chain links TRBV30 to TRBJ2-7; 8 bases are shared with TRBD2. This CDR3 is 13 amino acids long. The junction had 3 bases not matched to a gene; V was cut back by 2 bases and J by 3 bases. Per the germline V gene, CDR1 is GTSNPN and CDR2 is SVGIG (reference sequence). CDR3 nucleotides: TGTGCCTGGAGTTGGGCGGGAGGCTACGAGCAGTACTTC. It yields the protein CAWSWAGGYEQYF. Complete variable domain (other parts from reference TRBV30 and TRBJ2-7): SQTIHQWPATLVQPVGSPLSLECTVEGTSNPNLYWYRQAAGRGLQLLFYSVGIGQISSEVPQNLSASRPQDRQFILSSKKLLLSDSGFYLCAWSWAGGYEQYFGPGTRLTVT.

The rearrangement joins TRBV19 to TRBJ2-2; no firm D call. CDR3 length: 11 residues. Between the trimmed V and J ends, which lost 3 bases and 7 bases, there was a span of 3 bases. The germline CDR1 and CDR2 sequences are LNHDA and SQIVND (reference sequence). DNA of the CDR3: TGTGCCAGTAGTATTAACGGGGAGCTGTTTTTT. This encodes CASSINGELFF.

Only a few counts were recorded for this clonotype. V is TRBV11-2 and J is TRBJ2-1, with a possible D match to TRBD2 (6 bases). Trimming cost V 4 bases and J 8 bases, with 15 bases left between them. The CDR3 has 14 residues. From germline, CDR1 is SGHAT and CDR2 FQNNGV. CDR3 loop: CASSSGDRWYEQFF. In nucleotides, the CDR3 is TGTGCCAGCAGCTCGGGGGACCGGTGGTATGAGCAGTTCTTC.

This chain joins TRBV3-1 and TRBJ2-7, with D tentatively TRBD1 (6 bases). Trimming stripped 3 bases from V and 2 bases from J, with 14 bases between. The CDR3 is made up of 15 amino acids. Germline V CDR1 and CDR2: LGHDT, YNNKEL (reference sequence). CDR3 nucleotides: TGTGCCAGCAGCCAGGGGGTGCAGGGGCCCTACGAGCAGTACTTC. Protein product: CASSQGVQGPYEQYF.

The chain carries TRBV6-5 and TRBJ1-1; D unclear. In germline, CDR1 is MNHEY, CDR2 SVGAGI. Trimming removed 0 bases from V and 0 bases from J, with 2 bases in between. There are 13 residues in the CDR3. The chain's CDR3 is CASSYSLNTEAFF. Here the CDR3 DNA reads TGTGCCAGCAGTTACTCTCTGAACACTGAAGCTTTCTTT.

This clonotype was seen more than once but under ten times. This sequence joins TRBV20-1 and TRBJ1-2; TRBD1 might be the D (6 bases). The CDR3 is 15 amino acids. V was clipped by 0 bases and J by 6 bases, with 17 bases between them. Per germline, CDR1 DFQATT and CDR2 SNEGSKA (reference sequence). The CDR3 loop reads CSARDLDSLLHGYTF. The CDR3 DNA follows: TGCAGTGCTAGAGATCTGGACAGTCTATTGCATGGCTACACCTTC.